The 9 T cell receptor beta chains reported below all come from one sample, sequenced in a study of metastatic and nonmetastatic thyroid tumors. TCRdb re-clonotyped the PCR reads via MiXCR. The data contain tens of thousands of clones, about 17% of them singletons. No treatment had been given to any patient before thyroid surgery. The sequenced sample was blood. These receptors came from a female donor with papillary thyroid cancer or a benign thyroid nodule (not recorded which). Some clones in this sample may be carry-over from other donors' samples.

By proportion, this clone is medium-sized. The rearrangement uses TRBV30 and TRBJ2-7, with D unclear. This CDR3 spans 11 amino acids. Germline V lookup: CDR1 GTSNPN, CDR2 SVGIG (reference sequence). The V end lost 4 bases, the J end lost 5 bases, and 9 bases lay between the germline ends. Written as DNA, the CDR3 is TGTGCCTGGACCTCTCTTCACGAGCAGTACTTC. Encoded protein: CAWTSLHEQYF. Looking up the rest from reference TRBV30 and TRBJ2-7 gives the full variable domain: SQTIHQWPATLVQPVGSPLSLECTVEGTSNPNLYWYRQAAGRGLQLLFYSVGIGQISSEVPQNLSASRPQDRQFILSSKKLLLSDSGFYLCAWTSLHEQYFGPGTRLTVT.

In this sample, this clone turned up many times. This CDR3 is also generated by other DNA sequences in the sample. As DNA, the CDR3 is TGTGCCAGCAGCCAAGCCCACGCCTGGGGGGATACGCAGTATTTT. Translation: CASSQAHAWGDTQYF. The rearrangement links TRBV14 to TRBJ2-3, with D tentatively TRBD1 or TRBD2 (5 bases each). Trimming removed 1 base at V and 6 bases at J, with 14 bases between. Germline lookup yields CDR1 SGHDN and CDR2 FVKESK. The CDR3 consists of 15 residues. Complete variable domain (other parts from reference TRBV14 and TRBJ2-3): EAGVTQFPSHSVIEKGQTVTLRCDPISGHDNLYWYRRVMGKEIKFLLHFVKESKQDESGMPNNRFLAERTGGTYSTLKVQPAELEDSGVYFCASSQAHAWGDTQYFGPGTRLTVL.

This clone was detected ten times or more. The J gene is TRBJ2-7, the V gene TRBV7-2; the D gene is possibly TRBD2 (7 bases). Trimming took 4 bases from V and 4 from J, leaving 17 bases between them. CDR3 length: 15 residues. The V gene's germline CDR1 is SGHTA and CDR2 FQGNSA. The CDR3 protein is CASSWAAGAQYEQYF. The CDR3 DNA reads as TGTGCCAGCAGCTGGGCCGCGGGGGCGCAATACGAGCAGTACTTC. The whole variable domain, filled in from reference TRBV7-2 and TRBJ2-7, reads GAGVSQSPSNKVTEKGKDVELRCDPISGHTALYWYRQSLGQGLEFLIYFQGNSAPDKSGLPSDRFSAERTGGSVSTLTIQRTQQEDSAVYLCASSWAAGAQYEQYFGPGTRLTVT.

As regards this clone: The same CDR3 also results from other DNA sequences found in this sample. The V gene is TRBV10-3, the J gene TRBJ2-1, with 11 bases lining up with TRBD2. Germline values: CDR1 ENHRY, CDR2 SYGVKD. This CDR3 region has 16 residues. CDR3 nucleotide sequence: TGTGCTATAAGTGAAGCTCCTAGCGGGGGGTACAATGAGCAGTTCTTC. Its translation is CAISEAPSGGYNEQFF.

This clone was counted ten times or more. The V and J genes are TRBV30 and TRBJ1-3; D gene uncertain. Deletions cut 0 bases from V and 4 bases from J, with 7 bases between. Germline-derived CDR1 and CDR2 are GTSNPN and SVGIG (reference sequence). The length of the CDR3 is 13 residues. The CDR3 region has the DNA TGTGCCTGGAGTGTATCTGGGGGAAACACCATATATTTT. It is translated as CAWSVSGGNTIYF.

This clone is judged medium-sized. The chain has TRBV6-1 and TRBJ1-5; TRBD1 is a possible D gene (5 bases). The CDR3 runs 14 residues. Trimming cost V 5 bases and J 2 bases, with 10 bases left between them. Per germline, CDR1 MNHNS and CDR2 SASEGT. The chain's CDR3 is CASSPREGNQPQHF. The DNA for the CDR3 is TGTGCCAGCAGTCCCAGGGAGGGCAATCAGCCCCAGCATTTT.

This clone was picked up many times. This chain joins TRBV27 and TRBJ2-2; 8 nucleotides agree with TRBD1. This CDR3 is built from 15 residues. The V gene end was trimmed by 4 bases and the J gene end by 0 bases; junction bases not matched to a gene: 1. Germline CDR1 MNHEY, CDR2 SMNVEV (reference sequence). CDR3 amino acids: CASSSRGPNTGELFF. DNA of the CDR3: TGTGCCAGCAGTTCCAGGGGGCCGAACACCGGGGAGCTGTTTTTT.

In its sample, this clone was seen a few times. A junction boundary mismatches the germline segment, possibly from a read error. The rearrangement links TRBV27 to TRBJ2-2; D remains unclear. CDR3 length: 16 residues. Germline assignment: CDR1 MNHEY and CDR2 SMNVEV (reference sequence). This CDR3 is CARSLSVVPALGELFF. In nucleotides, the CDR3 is TGTGCCCGCAGTTTATCGGTGGTCCCTGCCCTCGGGGAGCTGTTTTTT.

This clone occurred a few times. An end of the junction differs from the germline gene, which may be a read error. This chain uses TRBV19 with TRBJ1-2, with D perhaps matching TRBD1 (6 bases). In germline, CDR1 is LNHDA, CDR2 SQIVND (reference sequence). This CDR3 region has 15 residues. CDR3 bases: TGTTCCAGTAGTAACGGACAGTCCTCCCGCTATTGCTACACCTTC. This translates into CSSSNGQSSRYCYTF.